This TCR beta chain comes out of a study of blood T cell repertoires in COVID-19. Study summary: In each case, the material was cDNA or gDNA derived from T cells, B-cell-depleted T cells, or PBMCs.

Using immunoSEQ multiplex PCR, the repertoire was profiled, and TCRdb retains in-frame clones only, with some absent. Of over 120,000 clones listed, approximately 80% were seen once; the top ten hold roughly 4.4%. The source is a human donor in a cohort sampled during active COVID-19. The sequencing input was peripheral blood.

The CDR3 DNA reads as TGTGCCAGCAGCGAGACTAGCAGGGCAGATACGCAGTATTTT. As protein: CASSETSRADTQYF. V and J are TRBV6-5 and TRBJ2-3; 7 nucleotides line up with TRBD2. This CDR3 comprises 14 residues. With 6 bases clipped from V and 4 bases from J, the junction kept 7 bases outside the gene matches. Germline V gene data show CDR1 as MNHEY and CDR2 as SVGAGI.